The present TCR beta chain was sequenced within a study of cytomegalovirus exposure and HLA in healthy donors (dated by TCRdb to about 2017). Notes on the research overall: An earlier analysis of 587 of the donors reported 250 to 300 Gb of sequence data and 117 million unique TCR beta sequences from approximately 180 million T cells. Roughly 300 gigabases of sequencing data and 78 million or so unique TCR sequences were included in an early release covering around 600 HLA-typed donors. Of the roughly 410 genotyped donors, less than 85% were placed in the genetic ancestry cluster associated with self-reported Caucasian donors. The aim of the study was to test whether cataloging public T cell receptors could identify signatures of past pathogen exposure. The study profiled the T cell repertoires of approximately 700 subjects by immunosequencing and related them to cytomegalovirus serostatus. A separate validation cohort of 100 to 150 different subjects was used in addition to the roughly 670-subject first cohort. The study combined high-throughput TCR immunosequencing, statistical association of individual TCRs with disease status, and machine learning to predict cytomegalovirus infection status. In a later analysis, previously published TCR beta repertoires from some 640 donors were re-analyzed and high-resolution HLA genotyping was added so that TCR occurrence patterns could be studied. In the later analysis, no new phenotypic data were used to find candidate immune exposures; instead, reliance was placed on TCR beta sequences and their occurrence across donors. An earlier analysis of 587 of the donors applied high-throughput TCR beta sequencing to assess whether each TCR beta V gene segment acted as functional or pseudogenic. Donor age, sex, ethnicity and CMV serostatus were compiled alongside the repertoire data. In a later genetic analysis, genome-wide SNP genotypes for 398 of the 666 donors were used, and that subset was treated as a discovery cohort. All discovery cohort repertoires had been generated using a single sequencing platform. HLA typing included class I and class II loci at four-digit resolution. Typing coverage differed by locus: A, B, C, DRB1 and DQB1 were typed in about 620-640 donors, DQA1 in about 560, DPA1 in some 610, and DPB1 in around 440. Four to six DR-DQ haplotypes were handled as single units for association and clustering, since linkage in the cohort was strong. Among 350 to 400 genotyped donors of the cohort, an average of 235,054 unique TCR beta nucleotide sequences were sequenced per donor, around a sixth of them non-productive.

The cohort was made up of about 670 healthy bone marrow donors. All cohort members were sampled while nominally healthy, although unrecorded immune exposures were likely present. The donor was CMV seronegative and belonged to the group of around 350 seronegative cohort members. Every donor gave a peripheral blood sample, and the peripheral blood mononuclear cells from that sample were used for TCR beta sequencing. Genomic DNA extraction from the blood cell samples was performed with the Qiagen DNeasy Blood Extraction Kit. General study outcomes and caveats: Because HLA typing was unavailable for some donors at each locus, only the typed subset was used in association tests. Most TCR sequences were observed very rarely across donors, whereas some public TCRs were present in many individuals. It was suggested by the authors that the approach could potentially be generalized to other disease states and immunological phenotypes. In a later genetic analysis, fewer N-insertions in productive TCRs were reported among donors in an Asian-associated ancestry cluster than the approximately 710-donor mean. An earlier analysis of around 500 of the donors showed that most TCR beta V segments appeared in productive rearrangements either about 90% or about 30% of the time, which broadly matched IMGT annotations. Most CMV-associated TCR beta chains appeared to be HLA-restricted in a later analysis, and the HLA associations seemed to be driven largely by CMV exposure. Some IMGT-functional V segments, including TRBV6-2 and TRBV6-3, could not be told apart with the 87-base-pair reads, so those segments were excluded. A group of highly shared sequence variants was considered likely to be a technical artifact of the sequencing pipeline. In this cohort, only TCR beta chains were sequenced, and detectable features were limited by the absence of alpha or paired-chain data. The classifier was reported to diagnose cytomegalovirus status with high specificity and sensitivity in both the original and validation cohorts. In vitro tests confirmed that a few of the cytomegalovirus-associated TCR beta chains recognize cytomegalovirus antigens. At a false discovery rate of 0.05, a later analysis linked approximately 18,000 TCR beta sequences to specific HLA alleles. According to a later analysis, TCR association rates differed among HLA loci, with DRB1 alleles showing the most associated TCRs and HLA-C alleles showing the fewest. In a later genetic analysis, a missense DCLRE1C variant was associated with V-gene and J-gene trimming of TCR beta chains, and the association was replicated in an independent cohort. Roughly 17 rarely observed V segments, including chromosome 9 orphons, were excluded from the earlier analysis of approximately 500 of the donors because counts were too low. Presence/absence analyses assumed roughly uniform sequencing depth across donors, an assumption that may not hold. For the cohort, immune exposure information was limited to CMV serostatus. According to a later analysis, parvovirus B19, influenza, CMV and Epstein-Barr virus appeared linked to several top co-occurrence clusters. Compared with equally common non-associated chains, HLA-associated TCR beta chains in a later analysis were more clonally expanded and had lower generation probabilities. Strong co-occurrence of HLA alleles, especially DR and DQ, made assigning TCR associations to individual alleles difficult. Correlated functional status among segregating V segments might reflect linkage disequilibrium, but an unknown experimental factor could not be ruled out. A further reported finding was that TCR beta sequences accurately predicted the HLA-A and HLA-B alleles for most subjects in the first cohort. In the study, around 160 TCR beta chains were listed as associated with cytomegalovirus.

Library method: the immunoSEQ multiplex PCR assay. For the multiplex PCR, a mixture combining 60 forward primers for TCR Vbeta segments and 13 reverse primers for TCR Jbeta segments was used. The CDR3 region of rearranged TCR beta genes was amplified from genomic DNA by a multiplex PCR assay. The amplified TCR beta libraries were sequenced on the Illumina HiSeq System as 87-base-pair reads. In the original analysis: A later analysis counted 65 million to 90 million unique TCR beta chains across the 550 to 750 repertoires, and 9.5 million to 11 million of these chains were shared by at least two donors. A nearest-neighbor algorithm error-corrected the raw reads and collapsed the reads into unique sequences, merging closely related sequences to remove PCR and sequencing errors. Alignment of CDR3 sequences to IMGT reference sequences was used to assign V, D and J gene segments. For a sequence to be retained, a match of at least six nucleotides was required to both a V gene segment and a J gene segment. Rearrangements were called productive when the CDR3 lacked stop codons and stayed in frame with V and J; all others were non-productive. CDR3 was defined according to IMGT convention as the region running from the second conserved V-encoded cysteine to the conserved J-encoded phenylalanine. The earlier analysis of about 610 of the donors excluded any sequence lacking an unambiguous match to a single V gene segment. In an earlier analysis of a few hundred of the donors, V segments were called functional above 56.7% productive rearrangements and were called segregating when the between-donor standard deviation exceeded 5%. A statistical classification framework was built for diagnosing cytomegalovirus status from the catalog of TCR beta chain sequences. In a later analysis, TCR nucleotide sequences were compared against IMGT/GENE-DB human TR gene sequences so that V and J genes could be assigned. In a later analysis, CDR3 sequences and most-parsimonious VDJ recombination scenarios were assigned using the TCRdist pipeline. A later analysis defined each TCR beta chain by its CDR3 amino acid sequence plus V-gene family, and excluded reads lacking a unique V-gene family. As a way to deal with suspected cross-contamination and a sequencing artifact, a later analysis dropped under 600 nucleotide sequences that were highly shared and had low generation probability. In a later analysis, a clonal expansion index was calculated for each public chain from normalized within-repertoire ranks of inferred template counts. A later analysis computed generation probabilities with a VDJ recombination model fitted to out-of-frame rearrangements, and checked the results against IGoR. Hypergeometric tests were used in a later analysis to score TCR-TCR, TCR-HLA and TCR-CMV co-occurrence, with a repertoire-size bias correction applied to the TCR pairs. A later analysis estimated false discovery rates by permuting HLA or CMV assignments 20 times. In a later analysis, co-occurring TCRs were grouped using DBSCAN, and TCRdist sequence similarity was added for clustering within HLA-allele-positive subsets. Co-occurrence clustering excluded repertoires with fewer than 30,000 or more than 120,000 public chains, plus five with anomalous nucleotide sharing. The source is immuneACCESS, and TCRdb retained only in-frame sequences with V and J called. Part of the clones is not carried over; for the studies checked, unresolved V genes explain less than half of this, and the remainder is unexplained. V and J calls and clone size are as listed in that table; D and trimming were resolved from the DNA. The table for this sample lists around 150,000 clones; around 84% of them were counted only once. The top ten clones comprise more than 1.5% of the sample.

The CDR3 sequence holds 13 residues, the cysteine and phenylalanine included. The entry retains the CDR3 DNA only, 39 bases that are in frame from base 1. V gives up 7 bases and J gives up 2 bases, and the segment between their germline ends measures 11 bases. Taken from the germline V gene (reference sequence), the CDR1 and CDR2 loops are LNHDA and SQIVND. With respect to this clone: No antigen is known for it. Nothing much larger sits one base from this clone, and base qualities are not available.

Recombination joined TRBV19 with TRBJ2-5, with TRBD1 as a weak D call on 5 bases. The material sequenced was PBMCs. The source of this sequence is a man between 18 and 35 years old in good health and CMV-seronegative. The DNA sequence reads TGTGCCAGTACAGGGTTGGCTCAAGAGACCCAGTACTTC. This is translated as CASTGLAQETQYF.